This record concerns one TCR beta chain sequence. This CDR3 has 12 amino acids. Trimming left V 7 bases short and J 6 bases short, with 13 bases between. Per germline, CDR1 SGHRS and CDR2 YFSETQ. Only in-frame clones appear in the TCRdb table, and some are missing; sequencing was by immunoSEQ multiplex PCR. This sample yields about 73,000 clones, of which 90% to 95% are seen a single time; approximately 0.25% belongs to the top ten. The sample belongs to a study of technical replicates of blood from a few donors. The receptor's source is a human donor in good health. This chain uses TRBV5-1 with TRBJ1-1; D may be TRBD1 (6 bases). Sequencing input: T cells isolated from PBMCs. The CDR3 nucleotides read TGCGCCAGCCCAGGGGTTTGCCCTGAAGCTTTCTTT. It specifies CASPGVCPEAFF.